The next 24 T cell receptor beta chains were all read from a single sample in a study of shared clonotypes between healthy human individuals. The table came from immunoSEQ multiplex PCR; TCRdb's copy has only in-frame clones and leaves some out. Counted here are hundreds of thousands of clones, roughly 98% occurring once; the ten biggest clones make up approximately 0.33%. CD45RO-negative cells were positively selected for CCR7, leaving out terminally differentiated effector memory CD45RA+ cells. The sample comprised naive CD8+ T cells sorted from blood. These receptors were obtained from a man under 40 in good health.

This clone was seen only once. The chain combines TRBV27 with TRBJ2-3; 10 nucleotides match TRBD2. The CDR3 is 19 residues long. In germline, CDR1 is MNHEY, CDR2 SMNVEV (reference sequence). With 0 bases clipped from V and 3 bases from J, the junction kept 12 bases outside the gene matches. The DNA of the CDR3 is TGTGCCAGCAGTTTATCGAATCTACCTAGCGGGAGTCCGACAGATACGCAGTATTTT. It specifies CASSLSNLPSGSPTDTQYF.

The rearrangement joins TRBV10-3 to TRBJ2-1, with D possibly being TRBD1 (6 bases). CDR3 length: 13 amino acids. Germline V gives CDR1 ENHRY, CDR2 SYGVKD. Trimming removed 8 bases from V and 2 bases from J, with 10 bases in between. Here the CDR3 DNA reads TGTGCCATCGGGGGCGCAGCCTACAATGAGCAGTTCTTC. Its translation is CAIGGAAYNEQFF.

This sequence joins TRBV5-5 and TRBJ2-7; D may be TRBD1 or TRBD2 (5 bases each). Trimming took 4 bases from V and 5 from J, leaving 13 bases between them. Germline CDR1 reads SGHKS; CDR2 reads YYEKEE (reference sequence). This CDR3 has 13 residues. As DNA, the CDR3 is TGTGCCAGCAGCAGGGGACGGGGCGACGAGCAGTACTTC. Translated: CASSRGRGDEQYF.

The CDR3 protein is CASSQDTPSGRSNEQFF. Written as DNA, the CDR3 is TGCGCCAGCAGCCAAGATACACCTAGCGGGAGATCGAATGAGCAGTTCTTC. This chain links TRBV4-3 with TRBJ2-1, with 10 bases fitting TRBD2. CDR1 LGHNA and CDR2 YSLEER come from the germline V gene. V lost 0 bases, J lost 7 bases, and 9 bases stayed unmatched. This CDR3 is built from 17 residues.

The chain combines TRBV5-1 with TRBJ1-2; D may be TRBD1 (5 bases). Germline values: CDR1 SGHRS, CDR2 YFSETQ. The CDR3 consists of 14 residues. V gave up 1 base and J gave up 4 bases, with 11 bases separating them. CDR3 sequence (DNA): TGCGCCAGCAGCTTGCCCAGGGAGGGCTATGGCTACACCTTC. It is translated as CASSLPREGYGYTF.

The gene calls are TRBV7-9 and TRBJ2-3; TRBD2 matches at 7 bases. The CDR3 covers 15 residues. V lost 6 bases and J lost 4; bases outside the gene matches: 10. Germline lookup yields CDR1 SEHNR and CDR2 FQNEAQ (reference sequence). The DNA of the CDR3 is TGTGCCAGCAGGAGCAGGCGGGAGTGGGCAGATACGCAGTATTTT. Amino acids: CASRSRREWADTQYF.

This sequence joins TRBV11-2 and TRBJ2-3; D is unresolved. Germline V gene sequence: CDR1 SGHAT, CDR2 FQNNGV. Deletions cut 4 bases from V and 0 bases from J, with 11 bases between. The CDR3 is 15 amino acids. Here the CDR3 reads CASSSWVASTDTQYF. As DNA, the CDR3 is TGTGCCAGCAGCTCATGGGTGGCCAGCACAGATACGCAGTATTTT.

The sample holds a few counts of this clone. The chain joins TRBV29-1 to TRBJ2-2; TRBD1 is a possible D gene (6 bases). The germline V gene has CDR1 SQVTM and CDR2 ANQGSEA. Trimming took off 7 bases at V and 1 base at J, with 10 bases between the two ends. There are 13 residues in the CDR3. The CDR3 reads CSAQGRNTGELFF. CDR3 DNA sequence: TGCAGCGCCCAGGGGAGGAACACCGGGGAGCTGTTTTTT.

The rearrangement uses TRBV10-3 and TRBJ2-3; unclear D gene. Trimming left V 0 bases short and J 6 bases short, with 10 bases between. This CDR3 region has 14 residues. The germline V gene encodes CDR1 ENHRY and CDR2 SYGVKD. The CDR3 protein is CAISESGVLDTQYF. CDR3 nucleotide sequence: TGTGCCATCAGTGAGTCCGGAGTATTGGATACGCAGTATTTT.

Written as DNA, the CDR3 is TGTGCCAGCAGTTCATCGGGGACTAGAGTTATGTACGAGCAGTACTTC. It yields the protein CASSSSGTRVMYEQYF. The chain recombines TRBV27 with TRBJ2-7; 8 bases match TRBD2. Trimming removed 4 bases from V and 4 bases from J; junction bases left unmatched: 12. This CDR3 is 16 amino acids long. Germline V gene data show CDR1 as MNHEY and CDR2 as SMNVEV (reference sequence).

In its sample, this clone was seen once. This rearrangement joins TRBV2 to TRBJ2-1, with a weak D call TRBD2 (6 bases). CDR3 length equals 11 residues. Per the germline V gene, CDR1 is SNHLY and CDR2 is FYNNEI. V lost 5 bases, J lost 9 bases, and 8 bases lay in between. The CDR3 DNA reads TGTGCCAGCAGTACCGGGAGTGAGCAGTTCTTC. Its translation: CASSTGSEQFF.

The rearrangement links TRBV7-3 to TRBJ2-7; 8 bases are a match to TRBD1. V lost 5 bases and J lost 6; bases outside the gene matches: 9. Germline CDR1 is SGHTA and CDR2 is FQGTGA. The CDR3 length is 14 residues. For the CDR3, the DNA is TGTGCCAGCAGCGACGCAGGGGGCCTTGGCGAGCAGTACTTC. Translated: CASSDAGGLGEQYF.

This clone was picked up one time. The CDR3 DNA reads TGCGCCAGCAGTGAGTCGAATAGGGCGAGTCACGCGTGGGAGCAGTTCTTC. Translating it yields CASSESNRASHAWEQFF. The chain uses TRBV10-1 and TRBJ2-1; D is undetermined. The CDR3 length is 17 residues. Germline loops: CDR1 WNHNN, CDR2 SYGVQD (reference sequence). Trimming took off 0 bases at V and 10 bases at J, with 22 bases between the two ends.

This clone was seen only once. CDR3 DNA sequence: TGTGCCAGTAGTTCGTCCAGCTCCTACGAGCAGTACTTC. The encoded protein is CASSSSSSYEQYF. The J gene is TRBJ2-7, the V gene TRBV19; no firm D call. The CDR3 totals 13 residues. The germline V gene has CDR1 LNHDA and CDR2 SQIVND (reference sequence). Trimming removed 5 bases at V and 0 bases at J, with 8 bases between.

The chain uses TRBV5-1 and TRBJ2-7; tentatively, D is TRBD2 (6 bases). Trimming stripped 4 bases from V and 5 bases from J, with 16 bases between. The germline gives CDR1 SGHRS, CDR2 YFSETQ. The CDR3 consists of 14 residues. DNA for the CDR3: TGCGCCAGCAGCGGGGGACTTCCCAGGGACGAGCAGTACTTC. Translating gives CASSGGLPRDEQYF.

This clone was recorded once. The V gene is TRBV5-1, the J gene TRBJ2-1, with 7 bases fitting TRBD1. Losses at the gene ends were 2 bases for V and 1 base for J; bases not matched to a gene: 6. CDR1 SGHRS and CDR2 YFSETQ come from the germline V gene. The CDR3 extends over 16 amino acids. The CDR3 coding sequence is TGCGCCAGCAGCTTACAGGGGAGACCTTCCTACAATGAGCAGTTCTTC. Its protein product is CASSLQGRPSYNEQFF. The whole variable domain, remainder taken from reference TRBV5-1 and TRBJ2-1, is KAGVTQTPRYLIKTRGQQVTLSCSPISGHRSVSWYQQTPGQGLQFLFEYFSETQRNKGNFPGRFSGRQFSNSRSEMNVSTLELGDSALYLCASSLQGRPSYNEQFFGPGTRLTVL.

The chain carries TRBV27 and TRBJ2-2; possibly TRBD2 for D (5 bases). The V end was cut by 3 bases, the J end by 4 bases, with 18 bases between. The CDR3 consists of 17 residues. Germline CDR1 and CDR2: MNHEY and SMNVEV (reference sequence). The CDR3 spells CASSFLNWETGTGELFF. The CDR3 bases are TGTGCCAGCAGTTTTCTTAATTGGGAGACGGGCACCGGGGAGCTGTTTTTT.

V and J are TRBV7-9 and TRBJ2-3, with TRBD1 identical over 9 bases. Germline loops: CDR1 SEHNR, CDR2 FQNEAQ (reference sequence). With 0 bases clipped from V and 11 bases from J, the junction kept 9 bases outside the gene matches. This CDR3 spans 15 amino acids. CDR3 nucleotide sequence: TGTGCCAGCAGCTTAGCGCCTTCGTGGACAGGGGTGCAGTATTTT. Protein: CASSLAPSWTGVQYF. Full variable domain (remainder filled in from reference TRBV7-9 and TRBJ2-3): DTGVSQNPRHKITKRGQNVTFRCDPISEHNRLYWYRQTLGQGPEFLTYFQNEAQLEKSRLLSDRFSAERPKGSFSTLEIQRTEQGDSAMYLCASSLAPSWTGVQYFGPGTRLTVL.

This rearrangement joins TRBV28 to TRBJ2-1, with D possibly matching TRBD1 (7 bases). Germline V gene sequence: CDR1 MDHEN, CDR2 SYDVKM. The CDR3 loop spans 14 amino acids. Trimming stripped 5 bases from V and 7 bases from J, with 15 bases between. As DNA, the CDR3 is TGTGCCAGCAGTCCCATGACAGGGAGGAATGAGCAGTTCTTC. It codes for CASSPMTGRNEQFF.

A word on this clone: Other DNA sequences from this sample encode an identical CDR3 as well. The chain is built from TRBV27 and TRBJ2-7; D is perhaps TRBD2 (5 bases). The CDR3 is made up of 13 amino acids. The ends were cut back, 0 bases at V and 7 bases at J, with 10 bases in the middle. Per the germline V gene, CDR1 is MNHEY and CDR2 is SMNVEV (reference sequence). The CDR3 protein is CASSLSRSGEQYF. The CDR3 DNA is TGTGCCAGCAGTTTATCGCGCTCGGGGGAGCAGTACTTC.

A single count supports this clone. This chain links TRBV2 with TRBJ2-1; D perhaps matches TRBD2 (5 bases). CDR3 length: 16 amino acids. Trimming took 0 bases from V and 2 from J, leaving 11 bases between them. Germline-derived CDR1 and CDR2 are SNHLY and FYNNEI. The CDR3: CASSEAGYGTYNEQFF. In DNA form, the CDR3 reads TGTGCCAGCAGTGAAGCAGGGTACGGGACCTACAATGAGCAGTTCTTC.

This chain links TRBV4-3 with TRBJ2-4; D is uncertain. CDR3 length: 15 residues. The ends were cut back, 0 bases at V and 0 bases at J, with 6 bases in the middle. CDR1 is LGHNA, CDR2 YSLEER, per germline. The CDR3 nucleotides read TGCGCCAGCAGCCAAGATTGGGGAGCCAAAAACATTCAGTACTTC. Its translation: CASSQDWGAKNIQYF.

The V and J genes are TRBV5-6 and TRBJ1-4, with no clear D. Trimming left V 2 bases short and J 0 bases short, with 5 bases between. Germline CDR1 reads SGHDT; CDR2 reads YYEEEE. This CDR3 has 14 residues. The CDR3 loop reads CASSFETTNEKLFF. The DNA for the CDR3 is TGTGCCAGCAGCTTTGAGACAACTAATGAAAAACTGTTTTTT.

V and J are TRBV6-1 and TRBJ2-1; D remains ambiguous. The CDR3 sequence is 12 residues long. Germline loops: CDR1 MNHNS, CDR2 SASEGT. V lost 2 bases and J lost 10, with 9 bases in between. CDR3 nucleotides: TGTGCCAGCAGTGAATGGGAACGGGAGCAGTTCTTC. Amino acid sequence: CASSEWEREQFF.